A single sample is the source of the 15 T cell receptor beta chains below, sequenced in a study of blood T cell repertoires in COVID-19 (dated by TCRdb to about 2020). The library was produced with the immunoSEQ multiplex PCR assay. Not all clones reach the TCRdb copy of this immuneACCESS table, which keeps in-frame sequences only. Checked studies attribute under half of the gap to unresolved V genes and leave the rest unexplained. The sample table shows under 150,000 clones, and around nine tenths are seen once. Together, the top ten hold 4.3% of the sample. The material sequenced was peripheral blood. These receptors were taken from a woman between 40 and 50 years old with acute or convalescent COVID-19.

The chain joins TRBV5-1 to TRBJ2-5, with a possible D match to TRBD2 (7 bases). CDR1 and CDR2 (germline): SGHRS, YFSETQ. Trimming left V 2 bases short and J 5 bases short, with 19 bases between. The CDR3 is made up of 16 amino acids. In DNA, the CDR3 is TGCGCCAGCAGCTTAGAGGGGGGGCCGCCTCGGGAGACCCAGTACTTC. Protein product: CASSLEGGPPRETQYF.

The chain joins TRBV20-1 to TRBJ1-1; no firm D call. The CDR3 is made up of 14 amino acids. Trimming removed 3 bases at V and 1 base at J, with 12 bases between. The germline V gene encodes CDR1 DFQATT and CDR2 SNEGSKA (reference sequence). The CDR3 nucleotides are TGCAGTGCTAGTAGAAGGAGTGGGAACACTGAAGCTTTCTTT. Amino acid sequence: CSASRRSGNTEAFF.

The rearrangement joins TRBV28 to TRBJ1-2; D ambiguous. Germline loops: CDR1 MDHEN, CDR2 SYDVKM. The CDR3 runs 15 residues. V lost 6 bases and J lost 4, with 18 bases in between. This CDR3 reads CASSPILRRGYGYTF. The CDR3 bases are TGTGCCAGCAGCCCGATTTTAAGGCGCGGCTATGGCTACACCTTC.

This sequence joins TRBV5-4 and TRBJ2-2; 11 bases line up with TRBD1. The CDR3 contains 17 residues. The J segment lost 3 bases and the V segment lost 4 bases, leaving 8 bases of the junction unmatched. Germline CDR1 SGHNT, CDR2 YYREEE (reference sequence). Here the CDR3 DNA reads TGTGCCAGCAGCACACCCGGGACAGGGGGTTACACCGGGGAGCTGTTTTTT. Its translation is CASSTPGTGGYTGELFF.

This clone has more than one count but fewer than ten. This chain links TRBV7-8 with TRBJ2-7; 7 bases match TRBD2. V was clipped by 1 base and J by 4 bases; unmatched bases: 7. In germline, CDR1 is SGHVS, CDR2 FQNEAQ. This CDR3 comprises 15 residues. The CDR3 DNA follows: TGTGCCAGCAGCTTAGTCGGTAGGGAGGGTTACGAGCAGTACTTC. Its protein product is CASSLVGREGYEQYF.

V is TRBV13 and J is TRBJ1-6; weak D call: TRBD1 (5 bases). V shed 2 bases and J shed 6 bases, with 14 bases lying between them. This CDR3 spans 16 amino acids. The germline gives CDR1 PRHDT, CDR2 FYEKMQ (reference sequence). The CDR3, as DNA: TGTGCCAGCAGCTTAAGTGCAGGGCTCAGTAATTCACCCCTCCACTTT. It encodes CASSLSAGLSNSPLHF.

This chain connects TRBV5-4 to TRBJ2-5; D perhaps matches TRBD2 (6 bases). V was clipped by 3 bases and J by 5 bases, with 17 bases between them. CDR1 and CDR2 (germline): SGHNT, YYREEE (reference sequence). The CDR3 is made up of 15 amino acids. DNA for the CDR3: TGTGCCAGCAGCTATCCCGGGGCCGGAGGGGAGACCCAGTACTTC. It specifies CASSYPGAGGETQYF.

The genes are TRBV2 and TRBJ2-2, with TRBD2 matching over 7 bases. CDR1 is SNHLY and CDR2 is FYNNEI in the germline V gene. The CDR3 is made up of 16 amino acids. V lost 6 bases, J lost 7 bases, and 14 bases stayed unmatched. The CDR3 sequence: CASSSAVVAGVGELFF. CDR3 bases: TGTGCCAGCAGCTCCGCCGTGGTAGCGGGCGTCGGGGAGCTGTTTTTT.

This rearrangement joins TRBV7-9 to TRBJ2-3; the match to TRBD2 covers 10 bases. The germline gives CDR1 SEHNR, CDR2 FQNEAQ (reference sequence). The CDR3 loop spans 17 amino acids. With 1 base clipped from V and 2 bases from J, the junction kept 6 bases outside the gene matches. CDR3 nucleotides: TGTGCCAGCAGCTTAGGCCGGACTAGCGGTCTCACAGATACGCAGTATTTT. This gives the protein CASSLGRTSGLTDTQYF.

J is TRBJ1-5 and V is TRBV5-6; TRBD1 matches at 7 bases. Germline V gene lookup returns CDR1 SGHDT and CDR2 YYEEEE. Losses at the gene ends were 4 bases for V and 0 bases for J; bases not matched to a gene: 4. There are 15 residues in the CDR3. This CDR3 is CASSNGQVSNQPQHF. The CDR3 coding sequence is TGTGCCAGCAGCAACGGACAGGTTAGCAATCAGCCCCAGCATTTT. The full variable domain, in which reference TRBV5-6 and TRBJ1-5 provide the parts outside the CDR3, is DAGVTQSPTHLIKTRGQQVTLRCSPKSGHDTVSWYQQALGQGPQFIFQYYEEEERQRGNFPDRFSGHQFPNYSSELNVNALLLGDSALYLCASSNGQVSNQPQHFGDGTRLSIL.

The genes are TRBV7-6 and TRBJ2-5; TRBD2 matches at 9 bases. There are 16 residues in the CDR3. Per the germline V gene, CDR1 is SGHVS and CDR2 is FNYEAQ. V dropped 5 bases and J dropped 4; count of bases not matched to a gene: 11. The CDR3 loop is CASSPEGGRAGETQYF. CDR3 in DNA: TGTGCCAGCAGCCCTGAAGGCGGGAGGGCGGGAGAGACCCAGTACTTC.

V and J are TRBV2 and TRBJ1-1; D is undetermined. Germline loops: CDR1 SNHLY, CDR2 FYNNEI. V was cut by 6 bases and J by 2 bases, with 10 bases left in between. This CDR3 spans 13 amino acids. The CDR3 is CASRVDSNTEAFF. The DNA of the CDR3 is TGTGCCAGCAGGGTAGACTCAAACACTGAAGCTTTCTTT.

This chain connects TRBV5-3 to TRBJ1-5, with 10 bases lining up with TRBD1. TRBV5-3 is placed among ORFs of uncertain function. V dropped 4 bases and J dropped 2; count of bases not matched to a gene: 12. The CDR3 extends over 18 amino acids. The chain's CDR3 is CARSPGTGEPWGNQPQHF. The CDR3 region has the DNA TGTGCCAGAAGCCCCGGGACAGGGGAGCCCTGGGGCAATCAGCCCCAGCATTTT.

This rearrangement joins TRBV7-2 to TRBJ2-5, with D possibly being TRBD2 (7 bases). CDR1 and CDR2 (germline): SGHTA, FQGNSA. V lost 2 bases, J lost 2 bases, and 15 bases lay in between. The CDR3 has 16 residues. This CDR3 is CASSLRGGRGQETQYF. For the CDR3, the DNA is TGTGCCAGCAGCTTAAGGGGGGGTAGGGGACAAGAGACCCAGTACTTC.

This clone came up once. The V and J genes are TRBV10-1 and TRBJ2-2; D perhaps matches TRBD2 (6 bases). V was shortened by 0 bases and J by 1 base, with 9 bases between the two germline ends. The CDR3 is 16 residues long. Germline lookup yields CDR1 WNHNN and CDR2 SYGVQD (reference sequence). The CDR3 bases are TGCGCCAGCAGTGAGTCGCCGCGGGAGAACACCGGGGAGCTGTTTTTT. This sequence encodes CASSESPRENTGELFF.